This TCR beta chain emerged from a study of CD8+ T cells in alopecia areata. The germline CDR1 and CDR2 sequences are SNHLY and FYNNEI. V was shortened by 7 bases and J by 6 bases, with 6 bases between the two germline ends. The CDR3 runs to 11 residues. The study's findings and limits: Especially in alopecia totalis/universalis, lesional scalp showed greater clonality than normal scalp did.

TCR sequencing used cDNA made by reverse transcription of extracted RNA. Data came from immunoSEQ multiplex PCR; TCRdb stores just in-frame clones and leaves some out. The sample lists around 140,000 clones, approximately 49% occurring once. About this clone itself: Antigen specificity is unknown.

This receptor was obtained from a human donor with alopecia areata. This sequence joins TRBV2 and TRBJ2-2; D gene unclear. The sequences come from CD8+ T cells sorted from blood, collected at week 0. CDR3 region: CASIAAGELFF. As DNA, the CDR3 is TGTGCCAGCATTGCAGCCGGGGAGCTGTTTTTT.